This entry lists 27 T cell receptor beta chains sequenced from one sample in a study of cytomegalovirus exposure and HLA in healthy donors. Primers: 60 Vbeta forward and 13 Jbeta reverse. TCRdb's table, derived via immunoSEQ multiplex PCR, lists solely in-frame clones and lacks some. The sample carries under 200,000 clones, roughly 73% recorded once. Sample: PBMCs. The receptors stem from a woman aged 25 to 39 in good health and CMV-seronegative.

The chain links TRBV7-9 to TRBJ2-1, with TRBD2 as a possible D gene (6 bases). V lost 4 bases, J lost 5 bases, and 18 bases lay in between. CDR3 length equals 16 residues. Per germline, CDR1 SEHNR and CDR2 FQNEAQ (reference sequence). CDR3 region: CASSSPGTGPHNEQFF. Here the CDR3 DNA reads TGTGCCAGCAGCTCCCCCGGGACTGGCCCTCACAATGAGCAGTTCTTC.

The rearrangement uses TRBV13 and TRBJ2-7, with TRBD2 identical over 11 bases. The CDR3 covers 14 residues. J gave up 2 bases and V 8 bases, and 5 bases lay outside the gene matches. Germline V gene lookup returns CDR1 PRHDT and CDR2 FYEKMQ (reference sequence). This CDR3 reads CASATSGSAYEQYF. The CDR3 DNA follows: TGTGCCAGCGCCACTAGCGGGAGTGCCTACGAGCAGTACTTC.

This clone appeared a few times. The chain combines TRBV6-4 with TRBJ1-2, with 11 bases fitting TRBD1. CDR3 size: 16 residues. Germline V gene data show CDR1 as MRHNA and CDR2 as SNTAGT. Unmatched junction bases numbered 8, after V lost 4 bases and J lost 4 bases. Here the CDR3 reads CASSGKTGTGGYGYTF. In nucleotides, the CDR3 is TGTGCCAGCAGTGGAAAAACCGGGACAGGGGGCTATGGCTACACCTTC.

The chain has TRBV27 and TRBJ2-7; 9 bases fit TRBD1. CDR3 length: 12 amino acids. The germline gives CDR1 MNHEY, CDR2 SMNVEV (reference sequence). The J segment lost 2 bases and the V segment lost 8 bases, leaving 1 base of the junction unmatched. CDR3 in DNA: TGTGCCAGCCGGACAGGGGCCTACGAGCAGTACTTC. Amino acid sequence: CASRTGAYEQYF.

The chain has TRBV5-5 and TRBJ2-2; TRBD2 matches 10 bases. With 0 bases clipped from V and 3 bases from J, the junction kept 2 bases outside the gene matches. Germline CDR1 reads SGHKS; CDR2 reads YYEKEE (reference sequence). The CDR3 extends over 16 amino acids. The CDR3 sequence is CASSLGLAGDTGELFF. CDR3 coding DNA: TGTGCCAGCAGCTTGGGCCTAGCGGGGGACACCGGGGAGCTGTTTTTT.

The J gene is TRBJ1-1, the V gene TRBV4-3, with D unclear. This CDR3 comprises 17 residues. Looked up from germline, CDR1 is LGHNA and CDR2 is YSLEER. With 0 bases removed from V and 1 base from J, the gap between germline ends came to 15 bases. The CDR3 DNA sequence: TGCGCCAGCAGCCAAGACTTCTTGCGCATCGAGAACACTGAAGCTTTCTTT. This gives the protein CASSQDFLRIENTEAFF.

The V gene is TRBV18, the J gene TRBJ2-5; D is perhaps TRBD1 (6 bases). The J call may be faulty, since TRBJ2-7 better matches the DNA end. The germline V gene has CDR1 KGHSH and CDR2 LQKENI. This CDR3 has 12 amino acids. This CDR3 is CASSTNRDEQYF. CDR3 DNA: TGTGCCAGCTCAACAAACAGGGACGAGCAGTACTTC.

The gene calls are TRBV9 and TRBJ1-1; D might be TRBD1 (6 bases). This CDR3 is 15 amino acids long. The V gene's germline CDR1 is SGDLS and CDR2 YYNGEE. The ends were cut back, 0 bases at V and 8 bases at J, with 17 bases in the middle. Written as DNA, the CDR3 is TGTGCCAGCAGCGTAGCCGTTAGCGGGACAACAGAAGCTTTCTTT. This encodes CASSVAVSGTTEAFF. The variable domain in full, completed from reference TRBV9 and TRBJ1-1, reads DSGVTQTPKHLITATGQRVTLRCSPRSGDLSVYWYQQSLDQGLQFLIQYYNGEERAKGNILERFSAQQFPDLHSELNLSSLELGDSALYFCASSVAVSGTTEAFFGQGTRLTVV.

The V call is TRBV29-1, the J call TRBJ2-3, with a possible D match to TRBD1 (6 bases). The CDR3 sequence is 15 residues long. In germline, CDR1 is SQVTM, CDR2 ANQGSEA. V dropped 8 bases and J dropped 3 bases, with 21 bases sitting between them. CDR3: CSIQGQQLFTDTQYF. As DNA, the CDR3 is TGCAGCATCCAAGGACAGCAACTTTTTACAGATACGCAGTATTTT.

The CDR3 coding sequence is TGTGCCAGCCAGCGGGGGCTCCACAATGAGCAGTTCTTC. Translation: CASQRGLHNEQFF. The chain uses TRBV2 and TRBJ2-1, with 8 bases that match TRBD2. Germline assignment: CDR1 SNHLY and CDR2 FYNNEI. The CDR3 is 13 amino acids. Trimming removed 8 bases from V and 5 bases from J; junction bases left unmatched: 5.

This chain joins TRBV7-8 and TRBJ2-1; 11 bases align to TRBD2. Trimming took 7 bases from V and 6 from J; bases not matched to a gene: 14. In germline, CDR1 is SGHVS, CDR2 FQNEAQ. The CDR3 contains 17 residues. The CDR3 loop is CASKKRGSGGAGNEQFF. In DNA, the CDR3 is TGTGCCAGCAAAAAGAGGGGTAGCGGGGGGGCCGGCAATGAGCAGTTCTTC. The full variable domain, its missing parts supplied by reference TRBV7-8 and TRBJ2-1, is GAGVSQSPRYKVAKRGQDVALRCDPISGHVSLFWYQQALGQGPEFLTYFQNEAQLDKSGLPSDRFFAERPEGSVSTLKIQRTQQEDSAVYLCASKKRGSGGAGNEQFFGPGTRLTVL.

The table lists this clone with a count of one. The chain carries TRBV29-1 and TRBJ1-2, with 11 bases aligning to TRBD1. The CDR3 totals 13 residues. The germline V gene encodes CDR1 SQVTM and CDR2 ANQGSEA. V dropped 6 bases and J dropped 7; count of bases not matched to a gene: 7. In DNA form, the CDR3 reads TGCAGCGTCGGACAGGGGGCGCGTGGTGGCTACACCTTC. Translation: CSVGQGARGGYTF.

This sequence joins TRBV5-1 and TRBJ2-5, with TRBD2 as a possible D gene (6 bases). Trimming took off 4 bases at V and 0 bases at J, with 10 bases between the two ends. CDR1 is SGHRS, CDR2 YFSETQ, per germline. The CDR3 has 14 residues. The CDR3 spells CASSRRDYQETQYF. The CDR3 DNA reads TGCGCCAGCAGCCGAAGGGACTACCAAGAGACCCAGTACTTC.

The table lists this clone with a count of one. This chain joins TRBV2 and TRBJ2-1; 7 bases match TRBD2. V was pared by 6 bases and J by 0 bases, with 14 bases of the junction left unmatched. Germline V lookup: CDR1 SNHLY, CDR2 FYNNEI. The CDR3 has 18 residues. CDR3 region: CASREELATKYSYNEQFF. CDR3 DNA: TGTGCCAGCAGGGAGGAACTAGCGACTAAGTACTCCTACAATGAGCAGTTCTTC.

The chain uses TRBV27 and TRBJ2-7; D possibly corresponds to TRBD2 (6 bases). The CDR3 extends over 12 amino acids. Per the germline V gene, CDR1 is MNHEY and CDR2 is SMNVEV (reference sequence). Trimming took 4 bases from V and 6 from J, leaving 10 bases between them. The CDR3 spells CASSWVGGEQYF. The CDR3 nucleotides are TGTGCCAGCAGTTGGGTGGGGGGCGAGCAGTACTTC.

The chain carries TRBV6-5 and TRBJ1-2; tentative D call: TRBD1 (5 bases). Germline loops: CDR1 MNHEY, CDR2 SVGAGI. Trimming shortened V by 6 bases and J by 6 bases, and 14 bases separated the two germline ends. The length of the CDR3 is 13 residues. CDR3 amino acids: CASRLDTVNGYTF. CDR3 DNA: TGTGCCAGCAGACTGGACACAGTAAATGGCTACACCTTC.

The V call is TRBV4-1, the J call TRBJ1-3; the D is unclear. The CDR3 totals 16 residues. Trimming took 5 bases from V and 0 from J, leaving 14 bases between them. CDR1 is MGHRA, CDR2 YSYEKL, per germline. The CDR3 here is CASSFGQVTSGNTIYF. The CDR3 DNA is TGCGCCAGCAGCTTCGGCCAGGTAACCTCTGGAAACACCATATATTTT.

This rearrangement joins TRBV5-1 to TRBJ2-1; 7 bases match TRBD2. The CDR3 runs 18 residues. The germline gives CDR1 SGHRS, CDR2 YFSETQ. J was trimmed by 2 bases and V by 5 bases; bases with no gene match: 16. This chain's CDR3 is CASSSGTNTPRTYNEQFF. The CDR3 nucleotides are TGCGCCAGCAGTTCCGGGACTAATACACCCCGCACCTACAATGAGCAGTTCTTC.

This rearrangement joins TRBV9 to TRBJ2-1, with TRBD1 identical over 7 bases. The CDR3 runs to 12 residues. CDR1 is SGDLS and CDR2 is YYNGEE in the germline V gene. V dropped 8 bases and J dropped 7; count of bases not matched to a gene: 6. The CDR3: CARTGTVNEQFF. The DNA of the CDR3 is TGTGCCAGAACCGGGACAGTTAATGAGCAGTTCTTC.

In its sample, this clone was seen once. The CDR3 loop is CASSLVVISGGLSYNEQFF. CDR3 sequence (DNA): TGTGCCAGCAGCTTAGTTGTTATTAGCGGGGGCCTTAGCTACAATGAGCAGTTCTTC. The chain is built from TRBV7-2 and TRBJ2-1, with TRBD2 matching over 9 bases. This CDR3 has 19 amino acids. V shed 1 base and J 3 bases; nucleotides not matched to a gene: 13. The germline V gene has CDR1 SGHTA and CDR2 FQGNSA.

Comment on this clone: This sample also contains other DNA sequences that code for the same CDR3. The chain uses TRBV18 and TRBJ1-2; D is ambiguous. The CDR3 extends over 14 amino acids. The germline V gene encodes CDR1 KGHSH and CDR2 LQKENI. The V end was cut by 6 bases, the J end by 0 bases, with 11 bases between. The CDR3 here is CASSPTGANYGYTF. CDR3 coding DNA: TGTGCCAGCTCCCCGACGGGAGCTAACTATGGCTACACCTTC.

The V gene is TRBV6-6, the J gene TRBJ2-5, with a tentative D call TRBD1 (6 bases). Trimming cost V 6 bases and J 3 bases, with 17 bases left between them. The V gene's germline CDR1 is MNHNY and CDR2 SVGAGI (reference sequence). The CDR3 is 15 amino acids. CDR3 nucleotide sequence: TGTGCCAGCAGCCGGATGACCTGGGACAAAGAGACCCAGTACTTC. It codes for CASSRMTWDKETQYF.

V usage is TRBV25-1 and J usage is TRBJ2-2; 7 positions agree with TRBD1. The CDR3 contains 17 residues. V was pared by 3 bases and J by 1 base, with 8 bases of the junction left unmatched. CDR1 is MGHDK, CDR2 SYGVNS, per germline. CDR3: CASSDPWTGGNTGELFF. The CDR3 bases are TGTGCCAGCAGTGACCCGTGGACAGGCGGGAACACCGGGGAGCTGTTTTTT.

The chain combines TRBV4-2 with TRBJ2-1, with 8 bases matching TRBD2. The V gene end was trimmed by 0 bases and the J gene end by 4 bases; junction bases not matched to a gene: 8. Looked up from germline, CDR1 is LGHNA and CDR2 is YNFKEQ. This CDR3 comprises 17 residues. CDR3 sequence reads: CASSQDGYGRGYNEQFF. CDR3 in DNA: TGTGCCAGCAGCCAAGATGGTTACGGGAGGGGTTACAATGAGCAGTTCTTC.

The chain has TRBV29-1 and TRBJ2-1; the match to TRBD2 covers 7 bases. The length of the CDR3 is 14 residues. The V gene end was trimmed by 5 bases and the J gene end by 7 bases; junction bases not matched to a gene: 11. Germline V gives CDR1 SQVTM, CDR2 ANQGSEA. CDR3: CSVPERGQLNEQFF. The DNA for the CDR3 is TGCAGCGTTCCTGAGCGGGGCCAGTTGAATGAGCAGTTCTTC.

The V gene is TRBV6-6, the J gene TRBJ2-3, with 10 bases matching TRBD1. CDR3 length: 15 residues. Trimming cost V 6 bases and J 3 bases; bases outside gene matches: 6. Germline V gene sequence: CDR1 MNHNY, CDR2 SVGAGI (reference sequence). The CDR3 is CASRPGQGETDTQYF. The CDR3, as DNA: TGTGCCAGCAGACCAGGACAGGGGGAGACAGATACGCAGTATTTT.

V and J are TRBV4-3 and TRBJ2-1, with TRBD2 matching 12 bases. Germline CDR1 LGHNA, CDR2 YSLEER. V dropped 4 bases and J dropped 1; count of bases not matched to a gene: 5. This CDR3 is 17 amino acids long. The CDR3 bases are TGCGCCAGCAGCCCATCACTAGCGGGAGGATCCTACAATGAGCAGTTCTTC. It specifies CASSPSLAGGSYNEQFF.